The clone carrying this T cell receptor (beta chain) was counted a few times. Clones were sequenced by immunoSEQ multiplex PCR, and TCRdb holds only the in-frame ones, with some missing. Here the sample spans about 310,000 clones, 87% being singletons. These data come from a study of blood T cell repertoires in COVID-19. At the level of the study: Researchers got acute and convalescent COVID-19 samples from the United States, Italy and Spain. Sources were T cells, B-cell-depleted T cells, or PBMCs; the material itself was cDNA or gDNA.

Germline CDR1 and CDR2: LNHDA and SQIVND (reference sequence). V dropped 3 bases and J dropped 7 bases, with 15 bases sitting between them. The CDR3 length is 15 residues. Sequencing was carried out using peripheral blood. The receptor was derived from a man aged 18 to 35 with active or convalescent COVID-19. The genes are TRBV19 and TRBJ1-4; D gene uncertain. The CDR3 region is CASSIWRNSGEKLFF. DNA of the CDR3: TGTGCCAGTAGTATTTGGAGGAATTCGGGTGAAAAACTGTTTTTT.